The 9 T cell receptor beta chains in this list originate from one sample, sequenced in a study of shared clonotypes between healthy human individuals. Data came from immunoSEQ multiplex PCR; TCRdb stores just in-frame clones and leaves some out. Of about 2 million clones listed, 85% to 95% are singletons. Sequenced input: naive CD4+ T cells sorted from blood. Sample subset: CD45RA+ positively selected. These receptors were obtained from a man aged 18 to 30 in good health.

The CDR3 spells CASVVSWSYNEQFF. CDR3 in DNA: TGTGCCAGCGTGGTTAGCTGGTCCTACAATGAGCAGTTCTTC. The rearrangement links TRBV2 to TRBJ2-1; D call uncertain. Trimming removed 8 bases at V and 1 base at J, with 12 bases between. The CDR3 length is 14 residues. Germline values: CDR1 SNHLY, CDR2 FYNNEI.

The V gene is TRBV6-5, the J gene TRBJ1-6, with 8 bases aligning to TRBD1. V lost 4 bases and J lost 14; bases outside the gene matches: 7. The CDR3 extends over 13 amino acids. Germline assignment: CDR1 MNHEY and CDR2 SVGAGI. In DNA, the CDR3 is TGTGCCAGCAGTTCCCGGACAGGGATCGCCCTCCACTTT. This codes for CASSSRTGIALHF.

This chain uses TRBV30 with TRBJ2-7; D gene ambiguous. V shed 5 bases and J shed 2 bases, with 13 bases lying between them. The germline V gene encodes CDR1 GTSNPN and CDR2 SVGIG (reference sequence). CDR3 length: 13 amino acids. In DNA form, the CDR3 reads TGTGCCTGGGGGTACAGCGCGGCCTACGAGCAGTACTTC. This codes for CAWGYSAAYEQYF.

This chain uses TRBV6-6 with TRBJ2-7, with a weak D call TRBD2 (7 bases). The V end lost 7 bases, the J end lost 2 bases, and 18 bases lay between the germline ends. Looked up from germline, CDR1 is MNHNY and CDR2 is SVGAGI (reference sequence). The CDR3 length is 15 residues. The CDR3 coding sequence is TGTGCCAGCATTATGAGGGGGGGCTCCCCCTACGAGCAGTACTTC. Protein sequence: CASIMRGGSPYEQYF.

The rearrangement joins TRBV7-2 to TRBJ1-3; D remains unclear. The V end was cut by 1 base, the J end by 7 bases, with 17 bases between. There are 16 residues in the CDR3. CDR1 SGHTA and CDR2 FQGNSA come from the germline V gene. CDR3 DNA: TGTGCCAGCAGCTTAGAGGGCCTGATGTCATGGAACACCATATATTTT. This codes for CASSLEGLMSWNTIYF.

This clone was detected only a few times. The chain couples TRBV6-5 to TRBJ1-5, with 7 bases matching TRBD1. The V gene end was trimmed by 6 bases and the J gene end by 3 bases; junction bases not matched to a gene: 5. CDR1 MNHEY and CDR2 SVGAGI come from the germline V gene. The CDR3 consists of 14 residues. The CDR3 sequence: CASSTGVDNQPQHF. For the CDR3, the DNA is TGTGCCAGCAGCACAGGGGTCGACAATCAGCCCCAGCATTTT.

V and J are TRBV7-9 and TRBJ2-1, with a tentative D call TRBD2 (6 bases). The CDR3 is made up of 14 amino acids. V was shortened by 7 bases and J by 5 bases, with 15 bases between the two germline ends. Germline CDR1 reads SEHNR; CDR2 reads FQNEAQ (reference sequence). This CDR3 is CASTPRAGHNEQFF. CDR3 nucleotide sequence: TGTGCCAGCACTCCCAGGGCGGGGCACAATGAGCAGTTCTTC.

The chain has TRBV18 and TRBJ1-5, with D possibly TRBD1 on 5 matching bases. This CDR3 spans 15 amino acids. Per the germline V gene, CDR1 is KGHSH and CDR2 is LQKENI. With 0 bases removed from V and 6 bases from J, the gap between germline ends came to 12 bases. DNA of the CDR3: TGTGCCAGCTCACCACCTGGGGCGAGTAGTCAGCCCCAGCATTTT. It yields the protein CASSPPGASSQPQHF.

This clone appeared a few times. This chain connects TRBV6-5 to TRBJ2-6; D gene unclear. From germline, CDR1 is MNHEY and CDR2 SVGAGI. This CDR3 spans 15 amino acids. Trimming removed 2 bases from V and 0 bases from J, with 5 bases in between. The CDR3 nucleotides read TGTGCCAGCAGTTACGACAACTCTGGGGCCAACGTCCTGACTTTC. It encodes CASSYDNSGANVLTF.